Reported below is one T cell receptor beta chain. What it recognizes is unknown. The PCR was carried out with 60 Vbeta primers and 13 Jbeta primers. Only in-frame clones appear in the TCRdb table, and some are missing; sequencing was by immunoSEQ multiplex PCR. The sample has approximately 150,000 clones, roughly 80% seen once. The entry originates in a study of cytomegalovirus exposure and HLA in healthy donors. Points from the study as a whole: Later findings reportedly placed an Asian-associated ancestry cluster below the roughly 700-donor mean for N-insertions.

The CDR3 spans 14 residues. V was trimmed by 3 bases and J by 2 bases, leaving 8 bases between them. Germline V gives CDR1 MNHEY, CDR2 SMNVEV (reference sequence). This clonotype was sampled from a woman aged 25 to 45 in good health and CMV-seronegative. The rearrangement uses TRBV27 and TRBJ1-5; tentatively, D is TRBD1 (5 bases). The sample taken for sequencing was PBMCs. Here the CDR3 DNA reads TGTGCCAGCAGTTTGGGACTCGGCAATCAGCCCCAGCATTTT. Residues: CASSLGLGNQPQHF.